These T cell receptor beta chains were read from a single sample in a study of cytomegalovirus exposure and HLA in healthy donors. Using immunoSEQ multiplex PCR, the repertoire was profiled, and TCRdb retains in-frame clones only, with some absent. The sample comprises roughly 43,000 clones, around 77% of which are singletons, and 1.4% rests with the top ten. Sequenced input: PBMCs. These receptors were obtained from a man aged 25-40 years in good health and CMV-seronegative. CDR3s include the opening cysteine and the closing phenylalanine or tryptophan. D genes are given only for firm matches. A row's size may be missing; if present it is once, few, many or a size class.

abundance,v_gene,d_gene,j_gene,CDR3nt,CDR3aa
NA,TRBV27,TRBD1,TRBJ2-3,TGTGCCAGCAGTCTCTCCCGGGGGACAGGGAAGGCAGATACGCAGTATTTT,CASSLSRGTGKADTQYF
NA,TRBV6-5,TRBD2,TRBJ2-7,TGTGCCAGCAGTTCTCCGCGGGGGTACTACGAGCAGTACTTC,CASSSPRGYYEQYF
NA,TRBV28,TRBD1,TRBJ2-5,TGTGCCAGCAGTACCCCCTGGGGACAGATCCAAGAGACCCAGTACTTC,CASSTPWGQIQETQYF
few,TRBV4-2,TRBD2,TRBJ2-7,TGTGCCAGCAGCCAAGCCGGGACTAGCGGGAACTACGAGCAGTACTTC,CASSQAGTSGNYEQYF
NA,TRBV7-2,TRBD1,TRBJ2-2,TGTGCCAGCAGCTCAGGACAGGGGGCGGGTACCGGGGAGCTGTTTTTT,CASSSGQGAGTGELFF
NA,TRBV19,TRBD2,TRBJ2-5,TGTGCCAGTAGTCCAAAACGGACTAGCGGGAACCGAGAGACCCAGTACTTC,CASSPKRTSGNRETQYF
NA,TRBV13,TRBD2,TRBJ2-4,TGTGCCAGCAGCTTTGGTAGCGGGACGAGGTTACTAGCCAAAAACATTCAGTACTTC,CASSFGSGTRLLAKNIQYF
few,TRBV6-5,TRBD2,TRBJ2-7,TGTGCCAGCAGTTACGCGGGAGCTGGATACGAGCAGTACTTC,CASSYAGAGYEQYF
NA,TRBV5-3,NA,TRBJ2-2,TGTGCCAGACCGGGGGCGGGGGCGGCCGGGGAGCTGTTTTTT,CARPGAGAAGELFF
NA,TRBV30,TRBD1,TRBJ2-7,TGTGCCTGGGCGCCGGGACAGCCCTACGAGCAGTACTTC,CAWAPGQPYEQYF
NA,TRBV7-2,TRBD2,TRBJ2-7,TGTGCCAGCAGCTTCGACGGGAGGGCCTACGAGCAGTACTTC,CASSFDGRAYEQYF
NA,TRBV7-9,TRBD1,TRBJ2-1,TGTGCCAGCAGCCTACTATTGGACAGGGGGCGTAATGAGCAGTTCTTC,CASSLLLDRGRNEQFF
NA,TRBV5-1,TRBD2,TRBJ2-1,TGCGCCAGCAGCTTGGTGATTAGCGGGAACAATGAGCAGTTCTTC,CASSLVISGNNEQFF
once,TRBV7-9,TRBD2,TRBJ2-5,TGTGCCAGCAGCCCGGGGGGCGCCGGACTAGCGGGAGAGACCCAGTACTTC,CASSPGGAGLAGETQYF
NA,TRBV2,NA,TRBJ2-3,TGTGCCAGCGGGGGGGCGGGAGCAGATACGCAGTATTTT,CASGGAGADTQYF
NA,TRBV4-2,NA,TRBJ1-6,TGTGCCAGCAGCCAAGATTTGGGACAAGTCTATAATTCACCCCTCCACTTT,CASSQDLGQVYNSPLHF
NA,TRBV4-1,NA,TRBJ2-2,TGCGCCAGCAGCCAAGATCCGGCGGGCCGCGGGGAGCTGTTTTTT,CASSQDPAGRGELFF
few,TRBV25-1,NA,TRBJ2-3,TGTGCCAGCAGATATGAGCGAGTAACCACAGATACGCAGTATTTT,CASRYERVTTDTQYF
NA,TRBV7-9,TRBD1,TRBJ1-4,TGTTCCAGCAGCTTAGGACAGGGACAGTGGGCTAATGAAAAACTGTTTTTT,CSSSLGQGQWANEKLFF
few,TRBV14,TRBD1,TRBJ2-7,TGTGCCAGCAGACACGGACAGGACTACGAGCAGTACTTC,CASRHGQDYEQYF
NA,TRBV28,TRBD1,TRBJ1-6,TGTGCCAGCAGCCTTGGGACAGGGGGCGATTCACCCCTCCACTTT,CASSLGTGGDSPLHF
few,TRBV7-9,NA,TRBJ2-3,TGTGCCAGCAGCTTCGGGACTGCTGAGGATACGCAGTATTTT,CASSFGTAEDTQYF
NA,TRBV6-5,NA,TRBJ1-1,TGTGCCAGCAGTCTCCAGCAAACGTGGGCCGAAGCTTTCTTT,CASSLQQTWAEAFF
NA,TRBV6-1,TRBD2,TRBJ2-2,TGTGCCAGCAGTGCTCGGAGGACTAGCGGGTCCGGGGAGCTGTTTTTT,CASSARRTSGSGELFF
few,TRBV6-4,TRBD1,TRBJ2-2,TGTGCCAGCAGTGGGACAGGGGACACCGGGGAGCTGTTTTTT,CASSGTGDTGELFF
NA,TRBV2,NA,TRBJ1-5,TGTGCCGGAGGAAATTATGGCAATCAGCCCCAGCATTTT,CAGGNYGNQPQHF
NA,TRBV6-1,TRBD2,TRBJ2-7,TGTGCCAGCAGTGAAGGGGTTGGTTGGACTAGCGAGCAGTACTTC,CASSEGVGWTSEQYF
NA,TRBV11-3,TRBD2,TRBJ2-2,TGTGCCAGCAGCGGAAGGACTAGCGGCGGGGAGCTGTTTTTT,CASSGRTSGGELFF
NA,TRBV4-2,TRBD1,TRBJ2-6,TGTGCCAGCAGCCAAGATCACAGGGGTGGGCAGGGTGGGGCCAACGTCCTGACTTTC,CASSQDHRGGQGGANVLTF
NA,TRBV18,TRBD2,TRBJ2-2,TGTGCCAGCTCTGGGACTAGTTTAATAAACACCGGGGAGCTGTTTTTT,CASSGTSLINTGELFF
NA,TRBV6-5,NA,TRBJ2-7,TGTGCCAGCAGGCCACCCGGGGGTCGCTCCTACGAGCAGTACTTC,CASRPPGGRSYEQYF
NA,TRBV6-6,TRBD1,TRBJ2-7,TGTGCCAGCAGTTACCCCTCCGGGACAGGGGGTTACGAGCAGTACTTC,CASSYPSGTGGYEQYF
few,TRBV6-5,NA,TRBJ2-7,TGTGCCAGCAGTTACTCGTTTCTAGGAGGTTACGAGCAGTACTTC,CASSYSFLGGYEQYF
NA,TRBV4-2,NA,TRBJ2-7,TGTGCCAGCACCCCCGGGACTGGAACCTACGAGCAGTACTTC,CASTPGTGTYEQYF
NA,TRBV7-3,NA,TRBJ2-3,TGTGCCAGCAGCTCTGGGCCCCGCACAGATACGCAGTATTTT,CASSSGPRTDTQYF
NA,TRBV7-9,TRBD1,TRBJ2-1,TGTGCCAGCAGCCCGAGGGACAGATCCTACAATGAGCAGTTCTTC,CASSPRDRSYNEQFF
NA,TRBV6-5,NA,TRBJ1-2,TGTGCCAGCAGTCAAAACAGGGAGGGCTACACCTTC,CASSQNREGYTF
NA,TRBV27,TRBD1,TRBJ2-3,TGTGCCAGCAGTTTAATGACAGGGGGCCAAGATACGCAGTATTTT,CASSLMTGGQDTQYF
NA,TRBV25-1,TRBD2,TRBJ2-1,TGTGCCAGCATCGGGACTAGTAGGAGCAATGAGCAGTTCTTC,CASIGTSRSNEQFF
NA,TRBV6-6,NA,TRBJ1-6,TGTGCCAGCAGTACCAGGGGCTCTGATTCACCCCTCCACTTT,CASSTRGSDSPLHF
NA,TRBV9,TRBD1,TRBJ1-1,TGTGCCAGCAGTACGACAGGGGGAGGCACTGAAGCTTTCTTT,CASSTTGGGTEAFF
NA,TRBV2,TRBD1,TRBJ2-3,TGTGCCAGCAGCACAGGGGCAGATACGCAGTATTTT,CASSTGADTQYF
NA,TRBV4-2,NA,TRBJ2-7,TGTGCCAGCAGCCATCTCCGGGACACTTCCTACGAGCAGTACTTC,CASSHLRDTSYEQYF
NA,TRBV19,NA,TRBJ2-1,TGTGCCAGTAGTATAGATTCTAGCTCCCGCAATGAGCAGTTCTTC,CASSIDSSSRNEQFF
NA,TRBV7-9,TRBD1,TRBJ1-4,TGTGCCAGCAGCTCCGGACAGGGGGCGGTTGAAAAACTGTTTTTT,CASSSGQGAVEKLFF
NA,TRBV7-9,TRBD1,TRBJ1-2,TGTGCCAGCAGCCGCGACAGGGTAAAGGGCTACACCTTC,CASSRDRVKGYTF
NA,TRBV4-2,NA,TRBJ1-5,TGTGCCAGCAGCCACCTGGACAGATACAATCAGCCCCAGCATTTT,CASSHLDRYNQPQHF
NA,TRBV29-1,TRBD2,TRBJ2-7,TGCAGCGCCACGAGGCCGGGAGGGCAAGCGAACGAGCAGTACTTC,CSATRPGGQANEQYF
few,TRBV29-1,NA,TRBJ2-3,TGCAGCATGAGCGGGAGCACAGATACGCAGTATTTT,CSMSGSTDTQYF
NA,TRBV19,TRBD1,TRBJ1-3,TGTGCCAGTAGTACAACAGGGGCCGGAAACACCATATATTTT,CASSTTGAGNTIYF
NA,TRBV5-1,NA,TRBJ2-7,TGCGCCAGCAGCTTGGCGGGAAACTACGAGCAGTACTTC,CASSLAGNYEQYF
NA,TRBV4-2,TRBD2,TRBJ2-7,TGTGCCAGCAGCCAAGGTAGCGGGAGAGTGGGCGAGCAGTACTTC,CASSQGSGRVGEQYF